The 18 T cell receptor beta chains below were found in one sample sequenced in a study of T cell responses to AZD1222 COVID-19 vaccine. Profiling relied on immunoSEQ multiplex PCR, and the TCRdb table lists in-frame clones only, not all of them. The sample has about 120,000 clones; about nine tenths are singletons. The specimen comprised peripheral blood, sampled 28 days after the second AZD1222 dose. Receptor source: an adult who received the AZD1222 COVID-19 vaccine.

This clone is a singleton in its sample. This rearrangement joins TRBV3-1 (or the pseudogene TRBV3-2) to TRBJ1-3, with 9 bases aligning to TRBD1. The CDR3 length is 16 residues. V dropped 4 bases and J dropped 4; count of bases not matched to a gene: 8. Germline loops: CDR1 LGHDT, CDR2 YNNKEL (reference sequence). For the CDR3, the DNA is TGTGCCAGCAGCCCGTATTCCGGGACAGGGGGAAACACCATATATTTT. Translating it yields CASSPYSGTGGNTIYF.

The rearrangement joins TRBV5-1 to TRBJ1-6; 7 bases match TRBD1. Germline trimming cut 1 base from V and 8 bases from J; bases unmatched to any gene: 3. The germline gives CDR1 SGHRS, CDR2 YFSETQ. CDR3 size: 14 residues. CDR3 in amino acids: CASSLTGDYSPLHF. CDR3 bases: TGCGCCAGCAGCTTGACAGGGGATTATTCACCCCTCCACTTT. Supplemented by reference TRBV5-1 and TRBJ1-6, the full variable domain reads KAGVTQTPRYLIKTRGQQVTLSCSPISGHRSVSWYQQTPGQGLQFLFEYFSETQRNKGNFPGRFSGRQFSNSRSEMNVSTLELGDSALYLCASSLTGDYSPLHFGNGTRLTVT.

V and J are TRBV28 and TRBJ2-7, with a possible D match to TRBD2 (5 bases). V shed 8 bases and J shed 2 bases, with 16 bases lying between them. CDR3 length: 14 amino acids. CDR1 MDHEN and CDR2 SYDVKM come from the germline V gene. CDR3 nucleotide sequence: TGTGCCAGCCGGTGGTTAGGGAGTGCCTACGAGCAGTACTTC. Translation gives CASRWLGSAYEQYF. Full variable domain (missing parts from reference TRBV28 and TRBJ2-7): DVKVTQSSRYLVKRTGEKVFLECVQDMDHENMFWYRQDPGLGLRLIYFSYDVKMKEKGDIPEGYSVSREKKERFSLILESASTNQTSMYLCASRWLGSAYEQYFGPGTRLTVT.

V gene TRBV5-1 combines with J gene TRBJ2-7; D not certain. Between the trimmed V and J ends, which lost 0 bases and 1 base, there was a span of 8 bases. The CDR3 length is 14 residues. Germline lookup yields CDR1 SGHRS and CDR2 YFSETQ. The CDR3 bases are TGCGCCAGCAGCTTGGCCCCGGCTTCCTACGAGCAGTACTTC. Amino acid sequence: CASSLAPASYEQYF.

The genes are TRBV6-5 and TRBJ1-2, with TRBD1 identical over 12 bases. Germline assignment: CDR1 MNHEY and CDR2 SVGAGI. Trimming removed 7 bases from V and 8 bases from J; junction bases left unmatched: 8. The CDR3 extends over 14 amino acids. CDR3 nucleotide sequence: TGTGCCAGCATCCAACGGGGACAGGGGGCAGGCTACACCTTC. Translation gives CASIQRGQGAGYTF.

The V gene is TRBV19, the J gene TRBJ1-4, with 7 bases fitting TRBD1. The junction had 7 bases not matched to a gene; V was cut back by 5 bases and J by 7 bases. CDR1 LNHDA and CDR2 SQIVND come from the germline V gene (reference sequence). This CDR3 has 14 residues. CDR3 region: CASSLGTAPEKLFF. The CDR3 DNA reads TGTGCCAGTAGTCTAGGGACAGCTCCTGAAAAACTGTTTTTT. Combining the CDR3 with reference TRBV19 and TRBJ1-4 gives the whole variable domain DGGITQSPKYLFRKEGQNVTLSCEQNLNHDAMYWYRQDPGQGLRLIYYSQIVNDFQKGDIAEGYSVSREKKESFPLTVTSAQKNPTAFYLCASSLGTAPEKLFFGSGTQLSVL.

The V call is TRBV19, the J call TRBJ1-5; D is unresolved. This CDR3 is 14 amino acids long. V lost 1 base to trimming and J lost 5 bases, with 9 bases between them. Germline CDR1 LNHDA, CDR2 SQIVND (reference sequence). The CDR3 loop reads CASSIGGSHQPQHF. CDR3 coding DNA: TGTGCCAGTAGTATAGGGGGTTCGCATCAGCCCCAGCATTTT.

This clone was picked up one time. The chain combines TRBV5-4 with TRBJ2-7; 12 bases fit TRBD2. The germline V gene encodes CDR1 SGHNT and CDR2 YYREEE (reference sequence). V shed 4 bases and J 6 bases; nucleotides not matched to a gene: 5. The CDR3 covers 14 residues. The CDR3 coding sequence is TGTGCCAGCAGCGTGGGACTAGCGGGCCGCGAGCAGTACTTC. Its translation is CASSVGLAGREQYF.

V and J are TRBV29-1 and TRBJ2-7; the D is unclear. The germline CDR1 and CDR2 sequences are SQVTM and ANQGSEA. V dropped 4 bases and J dropped 3 bases, with 10 bases sitting between them. The CDR3 runs 12 residues. The DNA for the CDR3 is TGCAGCGTTGGGAGTCAGAACTACGAGCAGTACTTC. Protein product: CSVGSQNYEQYF.

The chain is built from TRBV14 and TRBJ1-2; possible D gene TRBD1, 5 bases. Trimming took off 6 bases at V and 5 bases at J, with 13 bases between the two ends. CDR1 is SGHDN, CDR2 FVKESK, per germline. The CDR3 runs to 13 residues. Written as DNA, the CDR3 is TGTGCCAGCAGTTACGGGACGGAATATGGCTACACCTTC. This encodes CASSYGTEYGYTF.

The gene calls are TRBV6-5 and TRBJ2-7; TRBD2 aligns across 12 bases. This CDR3 spans 16 amino acids. From germline, CDR1 is MNHEY and CDR2 SVGAGI. J gave up 4 bases and V 4 bases, and 8 bases lay outside the gene matches. The CDR3 DNA reads as TGTGCCAGCAGTTGGGGAGCTAGCGGGAGGGCTTACGAGCAGTACTTC. Residues: CASSWGASGRAYEQYF.

This rearrangement joins TRBV9 to TRBJ2-1, with 7 positions matching TRBD2. CDR1 and CDR2 from the germline V gene are SGDLS and YYNGEE. This CDR3 spans 15 amino acids. Losses at the gene ends were 4 bases for V and 1 base for J; bases not matched to a gene: 5. The CDR3 region has the DNA TGTGCCAGCAGCCCAGCGGGGATGTCCTACAATGAGCAGTTCTTC. Protein product: CASSPAGMSYNEQFF.

Only a few counts were recorded for this clone. The chain couples TRBV2 to TRBJ1-5; no clear D. The CDR3 loop spans 13 amino acids. Trimming left V 7 bases short and J 4 bases short, with 11 bases between. Per the germline V gene, CDR1 is SNHLY and CDR2 is FYNNEI. The CDR3 here is CASTTTPNQPQHF. The CDR3 nucleotides read TGTGCCAGCACTACGACACCGAATCAGCCCCAGCATTTT. Full variable domain (remainder filled in from reference TRBV2 and TRBJ1-5): EPEVTQTPSHQVTQMGQEVILRCVPISNHLYFYWYRQILGQKVEFLVSFYNNEISEKSEIFDDQFSVERPDGSNFTLKIRSTKLEDSAMYFCASTTTPNQPQHFGDGTRLSIL.

This chain links TRBV3-1 (or the pseudogene TRBV3-2) with TRBJ1-1; D perhaps matches TRBD1 (6 bases). Trimming removed 4 bases at V and 1 base at J, with 10 bases between. CDR1 LGHDT and CDR2 YNNKEL come from the germline V gene (reference sequence). The CDR3 is 14 amino acids. CDR3 region: CASSPSTGNTEAFF. Written as DNA, the CDR3 is TGTGCCAGCAGCCCATCGACAGGGAACACTGAAGCTTTCTTT.

This clone has only one observation. The chain joins TRBV7-6 to TRBJ2-7; 9 bases fit TRBD1. V trimming: 2 bases; J trimming: 1 base; junction bases outside the gene matches: 9. Per the germline V gene, CDR1 is SGHVS and CDR2 is FNYEAQ. The CDR3 consists of 17 residues. CDR3 DNA sequence: TGTGCCAGCAGCTTACCCCTCCCCGGGACAGGGTCCTACGAGCAGTACTTC. It specifies CASSLPLPGTGSYEQYF.

The gene calls are TRBV19 and TRBJ1-2; no clear D gene. The germline V and J ends were trimmed by 6 bases and 7 bases, with 21 bases remaining between them. The CDR3 consists of 15 residues. The germline gives CDR1 LNHDA, CDR2 SQIVND (reference sequence). CDR3 DNA sequence: TGTGCCAGTAGAAGCCCTCTGCAGGACTTGGGTGGCTACACCTTC. Protein sequence: CASRSPLQDLGGYTF.

The rearrangement uses TRBV6-1 and TRBJ2-5; tentatively, D is TRBD1 or TRBD2 (5 bases each). The germline CDR1 and CDR2 sequences are MNHNS and SASEGT. This CDR3 spans 14 amino acids. Trimming pared 3 bases from V and 5 bases from J, leaving 13 bases between. The CDR3 nucleotides are TGTGCCAGCAGTGAGGGGGTTAGAGGGGAGACCCAGTACTTC. This translates into CASSEGVRGETQYF.

The chain recombines TRBV9 with TRBJ1-2, with 7 bases that match TRBD1. The germline gives CDR1 SGDLS, CDR2 YYNGEE. V lost 1 base and J lost 3; bases outside the gene matches: 9. This CDR3 contains 16 residues. CDR3 sequence (DNA): TGTGCCAGCAGCGTATGGGAGACAGGGAGGGACTATGGCTACACCTTC. It translates to CASSVWETGRDYGYTF.